These 18 T cell receptor beta chains were sequenced from one sample in a study of blood T cell repertoires in COVID-19. Libraries were prepared by immunoSEQ multiplex PCR; TCRdb keeps only in-frame clonotypes and omits some of them. The sample has 150,000 or so clones; around 88% are singletons. Sequenced: peripheral blood. The source of these receptors is a man aged 45-65 years with acute or convalescent COVID-19.

This sequence joins TRBV7-6 and TRBJ2-5; D call uncertain. With 6 bases removed from V and 2 bases from J, the gap between germline ends came to 10 bases. There are 13 residues in the CDR3. Germline CDR1 and CDR2: SGHVS and FNYEAQ. The CDR3 loop reads CASSFTFQETQYF. The CDR3, as DNA: TGTGCCAGCAGTTTTACTTTTCAAGAGACCCAGTACTTC.

The chain has TRBV18 and TRBJ1-1; D not certain. The V end was cut by 3 bases, the J end by 3 bases, with 11 bases between. Germline lookup yields CDR1 KGHSH and CDR2 LQKENI. There are 14 residues in the CDR3. The CDR3 sequence: CASSPVGLYTEAFF. Written as DNA, the CDR3 is TGTGCCAGCTCACCTGTCGGGTTGTACACTGAAGCTTTCTTT.

A single count supports this clone. The chain couples TRBV11-2 to TRBJ2-1; no firm D call. This CDR3 comprises 15 residues. Looked up from germline, CDR1 is SGHAT and CDR2 is FQNNGV. The ends were cut back, 1 base at V and 2 bases at J, with 9 bases in the middle. This chain's CDR3 is CASSLGLFAYNEQFF. The CDR3, as DNA: TGTGCCAGCAGCTTAGGACTTTTCGCCTACAATGAGCAGTTCTTC.

The chain couples TRBV9 to TRBJ1-1, with no clear D. The CDR3 contains 15 residues. CDR1 is SGDLS and CDR2 is YYNGEE in the germline V gene. Trimming took 0 bases from V and 0 from J, leaving 9 bases between them. For the CDR3, the DNA is TGTGCCAGCAGCGTAGAATCAGTTATGAACACTGAAGCTTTCTTT. Translated: CASSVESVMNTEAFF. Full variable domain (outside the CDR3, taken from reference TRBV9 and TRBJ1-1): DSGVTQTPKHLITATGQRVTLRCSPRSGDLSVYWYQQSLDQGLQFLIQYYNGEERAKGNILERFSAQQFPDLHSELNLSSLELGDSALYFCASSVESVMNTEAFFGQGTRLTVV.

This clone was counted a few times. This chain joins TRBV10-1 and TRBJ2-2; D is unresolved. Trimming pared 3 bases from V and 7 bases from J, leaving 12 bases between. Germline assignment: CDR1 WNHNN and CDR2 SYGVQD (reference sequence). CDR3 length equals 14 residues. The DNA for the CDR3 is TGCGCCAGCAGTGATGCGGCAGCCGGCGGGGAGCTGTTTTTT. Translating it yields CASSDAAAGGELFF.

The chain links TRBV6-5 to TRBJ1-2; 8 bases map to TRBD1. From germline, CDR1 is MNHEY and CDR2 SVGAGI. Trimming took 6 bases from V and 0 from J; bases not matched to a gene: 3. The CDR3 has 14 residues. The CDR3 sequence is CASSGTGTNYGYTF. In DNA, the CDR3 is TGTGCCAGCAGCGGGACAGGCACTAACTATGGCTACACCTTC.

This clone was found once. This chain links TRBV27 with TRBJ1-2, with D uncertain. The germline CDR1 and CDR2 sequences are MNHEY and SMNVEV (reference sequence). V was shortened by 6 bases and J by 1 base, with 12 bases between the two germline ends. The CDR3 is made up of 14 amino acids. CDR3: CASSGRGFNYGYTF. The CDR3 region has the DNA TGTGCCAGCAGCGGACGGGGATTTAACTATGGCTACACCTTC.

The rearrangement links TRBV27 to TRBJ2-4; TRBD1 matches 7 bases. This CDR3 has 14 amino acids. Germline V lookup: CDR1 MNHEY, CDR2 SMNVEV (reference sequence). V lost 6 bases to trimming and J lost 4 bases; unmatched junction nucleotides: 6. CDR3: CASSETGPKNIQYF. CDR3 bases: TGTGCCAGCAGCGAGACAGGGCCTAAAAACATTCAGTACTTC.

The chain employs TRBV4-1 and TRBJ1-2; tentatively, D is TRBD1 (6 bases). From germline, CDR1 is MGHRA and CDR2 YSYEKL. This CDR3 is built from 16 residues. The germline V and J ends were trimmed by 0 bases and 6 bases, with 17 bases remaining between them. The CDR3 loop is CASSQDRTGFWNGYTF. DNA of the CDR3: TGCGCCAGCAGCCAAGATCGAACAGGGTTTTGGAATGGCTACACCTTC.

This clone was seen more than once but under ten times. The chain uses TRBV7-9 and TRBJ1-1; TRBD1 might be the D (5 bases). V lost 8 bases and J 5 bases, leaving 18 bases between the germline ends. This CDR3 contains 14 residues. Germline V gene lookup returns CDR1 SEHNR and CDR2 FQNEAQ (reference sequence). The CDR3 nucleotides are TGTGCCAGCTCCCTCGGGGGGGATACAACTGAAGCTTTCTTT. It yields the protein CASSLGGDTTEAFF.

J is TRBJ1-2 and V is TRBV4-1; 7 bases agree with TRBD1. Looked up from germline, CDR1 is MGHRA and CDR2 is YSYEKL. This CDR3 has 17 residues. J was trimmed by 5 bases and V by 0 bases; bases with no gene match: 12. The CDR3 reads CASSQEGGTAVWYGYTF. As DNA, the CDR3 is TGCGCCAGCAGCCAAGAAGGGGGGACAGCCGTCTGGTATGGCTACACCTTC.

The chain uses TRBV19 and TRBJ2-2, with 9 bases identical to TRBD1. CDR3 length: 16 amino acids. Per germline, CDR1 LNHDA and CDR2 SQIVND (reference sequence). The V segment lost 1 base and the J segment 5 bases; nucleotides outside the gene matches: 5. The CDR3 region has the DNA TGTGCCAGTAGTATAGTAACAGGGGGCTGGACCGGGGAGCTGTTTTTT. Amino acids: CASSIVTGGWTGELFF.

The sample holds a few counts of this clone. The chain carries TRBV7-9 and TRBJ2-7, with D possibly being TRBD2 (5 bases). V dropped 7 bases and J dropped 5 bases, with 15 bases sitting between them. The CDR3 is 13 residues long. The germline gives CDR1 SEHNR, CDR2 FQNEAQ (reference sequence). The CDR3 here is CASTRGSGDEQYF. In DNA, the CDR3 is TGTGCCAGCACTCGTGGCTCCGGGGACGAGCAGTACTTC.

The V call is TRBV19, the J call TRBJ2-5, with 7 bases that match TRBD1. The assigned J gene may be wrong: the sequence end matches TRBJ2-7 better. There are 15 residues in the CDR3. Germline loops: CDR1 LNHDA, CDR2 SQIVND (reference sequence). CDR3 residues: CASTRTGPLSYEQYF. For the CDR3, the DNA is TGTGCCAGTACTCGGACAGGCCCCCTCTCCTACGAGCAGTACTTC.

This clone was picked up a small number of times. This chain uses TRBV5-1 with TRBJ2-2, with D possibly being TRBD1 (6 bases). The CDR3 loop spans 16 amino acids. The V end was cut by 4 bases, the J end by 3 bases, with 16 bases between. CDR1 is SGHRS, CDR2 YFSETQ, per germline. In nucleotides, the CDR3 is TGCGCCAGCAGCATGACTTCCGGGACATACACCGGGGAGCTGTTTTTT. Translating it yields CASSMTSGTYTGELFF. The full variable domain, in which reference TRBV5-1 and TRBJ2-2 provide the parts outside the CDR3, is KAGVTQTPRYLIKTRGQQVTLSCSPISGHRSVSWYQQTPGQGLQFLFEYFSETQRNKGNFPGRFSGRQFSNSRSEMNVSTLELGDSALYLCASSMTSGTYTGELFFGEGSRLTVL.

The chain carries TRBV5-1 and TRBJ1-1; D is perhaps TRBD1 (6 bases). The CDR3 is 17 amino acids. The germline V and J ends were trimmed by 5 bases and 4 bases, with 24 bases remaining between them. CDR1 and CDR2 (germline): SGHRS, YFSETQ. The CDR3 is CASSKTGTPMPGTEAFF. As DNA, the CDR3 is TGCGCCAGCAGTAAAACAGGGACCCCCATGCCAGGCACTGAAGCTTTCTTT.

This chain connects TRBV4-2 to TRBJ1-6; D might be TRBD1 (6 bases). The CDR3 spans 15 residues. Germline CDR1 reads LGHNA; CDR2 reads YNFKEQ. V lost 0 bases and J 8 bases, leaving 11 bases between the germline ends. As DNA, the CDR3 is TGTGCCAGCAGCCAAGAACAGGGCCGGGATTCACCCCTCCACTTT. This codes for CASSQEQGRDSPLHF.

The chain joins TRBV9 to TRBJ1-6; 8 bases are a match to TRBD1. The CDR3 sequence is 13 residues long. CDR1 and CDR2 from the germline V gene are SGDLS and YYNGEE. V gave up 2 bases and J gave up 10 bases; unmatched junction bases: 2. As DNA, the CDR3 is TGTGCCAGCAGCGTTCAGGGGGCCTCACCCCTCCACTTT. It yields the protein CASSVQGASPLHF.